Below are 28 T cell receptor beta chains sequenced from a single sample in a study of blood T cell repertoires in COVID-19. Only in-frame clones appear in the TCRdb table, and some are missing; sequencing was by immunoSEQ multiplex PCR. The data show about 170,000 clones, around 79% seen once. Material for sequencing was PBMCs or T cells enriched from blood (not recorded which). All receptors derive from a woman in her 70s in a cohort exposed to, infected with or recovered from COVID-19 (not recorded which).

About this clone itself: The junction departs from germline at one end; a sequencing error may be responsible. V and J are TRBV12-3 or TRBV12-4 and TRBJ1-1; D gene ambiguous. The CDR3 loop spans 12 amino acids. The CDR3 is CASQTLNAEAFF. The CDR3 DNA is TGTGCCAGTCAGACTCTGAACGCTGAAGCTTTCTTT.

V usage is TRBV21-1 and J usage is TRBJ2-7; whether TRBD1, the table's D call, matches the DNA was not checked. TRBV21-1 is marked as a pseudogene. This CDR3 has 15 amino acids. CDR3 residues: CASSPRDRGQYEQYF. The CDR3 DNA follows: TGTGCCAGCAGCCCCCGGGACAGGGGGCAGTACGAGCAGTACTTC.

V is TRBV5-5 and J is TRBJ2-1; possibly TRBD2 for D (5 bases). The germline V gene has CDR1 SGHKS and CDR2 YYEKEE (reference sequence). V lost 2 bases and J 4 bases, leaving 7 bases between the germline ends. This CDR3 comprises 13 residues. In nucleotides, the CDR3 is TGTGCCAGCAGCTTCGGGGTATACAATGAGCAGTTCTTC. This gives the protein CASSFGVYNEQFF.

CDR3 nucleotide sequence: TGTGCCAGCAGCGTACTACAGGAAAACACCATATATTTT. Translating gives CASSVLQENTIYF. The genes are TRBV5-4 and TRBJ1-3; TRBD1 is a possible D gene (5 bases). V lost 4 bases and J lost 6, with 11 bases in between. This CDR3 has 13 amino acids. Germline-derived CDR1 and CDR2 are SGHNT and YYREEE (reference sequence).

The chain combines TRBV28 with TRBJ2-3; D is possibly TRBD1 (5 bases). The CDR3 is made up of 14 amino acids. Germline-derived CDR1 and CDR2 are MDHEN and SYDVKM. The ends were cut back, 5 bases at V and 2 bases at J, with 11 bases in the middle. The CDR3 reads CASSPPDNTDTQYF. The CDR3, as DNA: TGTGCCAGCAGTCCTCCGGACAACACAGATACGCAGTATTTT. The variable domain in full, completed from reference TRBV28 and TRBJ2-3, reads DVKVTQSSRYLVKRTGEKVFLECVQDMDHENMFWYRQDPGLGLRLIYFSYDVKMKEKGDIPEGYSVSREKKERFSLILESASTNQTSMYLCASSPPDNTDTQYFGPGTRLTVL.

As concerns this clone: This specimen includes other DNA sequences encoding the same CDR3. The J gene is TRBJ2-1, the V gene TRBV24-1; 15 bases match TRBD2. The germline CDR1 and CDR2 sequences are KGHDR and SFDVKD. This CDR3 contains 17 residues. V was pared by 1 base and J by 7 bases, with 4 bases of the junction left unmatched. The DNA for the CDR3 is TGTGCCACCAGTGATTTCCGGACTAGCGGGAGGGTTAATGAGCAGTTCTTC. Translated, it gives CATSDFRTSGRVNEQFF.

This chain links TRBV6-5 with TRBJ1-2, with 8 nucleotides matching TRBD1. This CDR3 has 14 amino acids. Germline assignment: CDR1 MNHEY and CDR2 SVGAGI. Trimming cost V 6 bases and J 5 bases; bases outside gene matches: 8. CDR3 coding DNA: TGTGCCAGCAGGGACAGGGCCCGGAAGTATGGCTACACCTTC. Its translation is CASRDRARKYGYTF.

V and J are TRBV18 and TRBJ2-1, with 12 bases that match TRBD2. The CDR3 length is 16 residues. CDR1 and CDR2 (germline): KGHSH, LQKENI. With 3 bases clipped from V and 7 bases from J, the junction kept 7 bases outside the gene matches. CDR3 in amino acids: CASSPSSGRAGNEQFF. The CDR3 coding sequence is TGTGCCAGCTCACCTTCTAGCGGGAGGGCGGGAAATGAGCAGTTCTTC.

This clone was observed a few times. The chain recombines TRBV27 with TRBJ2-1, with a weak D call TRBD2 (5 bases). Trimming removed 5 bases from V and 7 bases from J, with 21 bases in between. This CDR3 spans 16 amino acids. Germline V gene lookup returns CDR1 MNHEY and CDR2 SMNVEV (reference sequence). The CDR3 is CASSSFLRGWGNEQFF. The CDR3 DNA reads TGTGCCAGCAGTAGTTTCCTTCGGGGATGGGGAAATGAGCAGTTCTTC.

The chain joins TRBV7-9 to TRBJ1-5; D is undetermined. The V gene's germline CDR1 is SEHNR and CDR2 FQNEAQ (reference sequence). The CDR3 is made up of 15 amino acids. V shed 2 bases and J shed 4 bases, with 12 bases lying between them. The CDR3 sequence: CASSLRGDRNQPQHF. The DNA for the CDR3 is TGTGCCAGCAGCTTACGGGGAGATCGAAATCAGCCCCAGCATTTT.

The chain employs TRBV5-1 and TRBJ2-1; 10 nucleotides agree with TRBD2. The CDR3 extends over 15 amino acids. J gave up 10 bases and V 1 base, and 8 bases lay outside the gene matches. Germline V gene sequence: CDR1 SGHRS, CDR2 YFSETQ. The CDR3 DNA reads as TGCGCCAGCAGCTTGAGGGAGCGGGAGGGCAGGGAGCAGTTCTTC. Protein: CASSLREREGREQFF.

The rearrangement links TRBV7-9 to TRBJ2-7; 7 nucleotides agree with TRBD1. J lost 1 base, V lost 5 bases, and 5 bases had no gene match. Germline assignment: CDR1 SEHNR and CDR2 FQNEAQ (reference sequence). This CDR3 is built from 14 residues. CDR3 bases: TGTGCCAGCAGCCCCGGACAGGAGTCCTACGAGCAGTACTTC. Protein: CASSPGQESYEQYF.

This clone came up once. The rearrangement links TRBV5-1 to TRBJ1-1; D unresolved. Germline-derived CDR1 and CDR2 are SGHRS and YFSETQ. V lost 4 bases and J lost 5, with 12 bases in between. The CDR3 sequence is 13 residues long. CDR3 amino acids: CASSPEVGTEAFF. The CDR3 coding sequence is TGCGCCAGCAGCCCGGAGGTGGGGACTGAAGCTTTCTTT.

This chain uses TRBV15 with TRBJ1-1, with D tentatively TRBD1 (5 bases). Trimming stripped 1 base from V and 1 base from J, with 10 bases between. Per the germline V gene, CDR1 is LNHNV and CDR2 is YYDKDF (reference sequence). The length of the CDR3 is 15 residues. The CDR3 region has the DNA TGTGCCACCAGCAGAGCGAAGACAGCGAACACTGAAGCTTTCTTT. As protein: CATSRAKTANTEAFF. The full variable domain, its missing parts supplied by reference TRBV15 and TRBJ1-1, is DAMVIQNPRYQVTQFGKPVTLSCSQTLNHNVMYWYQQKSSQAPKLLFHYYDKDFNNEADTPDNFQSRRPNTSFCFLDIRSPGLGDTAMYLCATSRAKTANTEAFFGQGTRLTVV.

This chain links TRBV12-5 with TRBJ1-3; D gene ambiguous. Trimming took off 0 bases at V and 0 bases at J, with 12 bases between the two ends. The germline CDR1 and CDR2 sequences are LGHNT and FRNRAP. This CDR3 spans 17 amino acids. The CDR3 sequence: CASGLVLGSNSGNTIYF. DNA of the CDR3: TGTGCTAGTGGTTTGGTACTAGGCTCCAACTCTGGAAACACCATATATTTT. Looking up the rest from reference TRBV12-5 and TRBJ1-3 gives the full variable domain: DARVTQTPRHKVTEMGQEVTMRCQPILGHNTVFWYRQTMMQGLELLAYFRNRAPLDDSGMPKDRFSAEMPDATLATLKIQPSEPRDSAVYFCASGLVLGSNSGNTIYFGEGSWLTVV.

The rearrangement links TRBV7-6 to TRBJ2-7, with a tentative D call TRBD2 (6 bases). V lost 5 bases and J 3 bases, leaving 11 bases between the germline ends. Germline-derived CDR1 and CDR2 are SGHVS and FNYEAQ. The CDR3 has 13 residues. The CDR3 is CASSAGPNYEQYF. In nucleotides, the CDR3 is TGTGCCAGCAGCGCGGGACCGAACTACGAGCAGTACTTC.

This clone was picked up a small number of times. This chain uses TRBV27 with TRBJ2-2, with no clear D. Germline CDR1 is MNHEY and CDR2 is SMNVEV (reference sequence). The CDR3 has 15 residues. Trimming left V 1 base short and J 1 base short, with 7 bases between. The CDR3 coding sequence is TGTGCCAGCAGTTTATTCCCCGGGAACACCGGGGAGCTGTTTTTT. It translates to CASSLFPGNTGELFF.

V gene TRBV5-1 combines with J gene TRBJ2-7; the match to TRBD1 covers 7 bases. With 3 bases clipped from V and 3 bases from J, the junction kept 9 bases outside the gene matches. Looked up from germline, CDR1 is SGHRS and CDR2 is YFSETQ. This CDR3 region has 15 residues. The CDR3 spells CASSSQGVVVYEQYF. Written as DNA, the CDR3 is TGCGCCAGCAGCTCGCAGGGGGTAGTAGTCTACGAGCAGTACTTC.

The chain has TRBV11-2 and TRBJ2-7; 10 nucleotides match TRBD2. This CDR3 region has 14 residues. V was pared by 5 bases and J by 3 bases, with 4 bases of the junction left unmatched. The germline CDR1 and CDR2 sequences are SGHAT and FQNNGV. DNA of the CDR3: TGTGCCAGCAGCACTAGCGGGGCCAGCTACGAGCAGTACTTC. Translation: CASSTSGASYEQYF.

This sequence joins TRBV3-1 (or the pseudogene TRBV3-2) and TRBJ1-2; weak D call: TRBD1 (6 bases). The CDR3 is made up of 14 amino acids. Germline V gene data show CDR1 as LGHDT and CDR2 as YNNKEL (reference sequence). The germline V and J ends were trimmed by 1 base and 8 bases, with 14 bases remaining between them. CDR3 amino acids: CASSQGSRGRGYTF. CDR3 in DNA: TGTGCCAGCAGCCAAGGGTCCAGGGGACGGGGCTACACCTTC.

This clone was observed once. The chain carries TRBV6-4 and TRBJ1-5; no reliable D call. Looked up from germline, CDR1 is MRHNA and CDR2 is SNTAGT. The V end was cut by 4 bases, the J end by 2 bases, with 12 bases between. The CDR3 sequence is 15 residues long. Written as DNA, the CDR3 is TGTGCCAGCAGTGTTGACTCCGCGGGCAATCAGCCCCAGCATTTT. It yields the protein CASSVDSAGNQPQHF.

This clone was counted a few times. The CDR3 nucleotides are TGTGCCAGCAGTTACATCCAGGGGTCTGTGAGCAATGAGCAGTTCTTC. It encodes CASSYIQGSVSNEQFF. The V and J genes are TRBV6-5 and TRBJ2-1; D may be TRBD1 (6 bases). The CDR3 consists of 16 residues. Germline CDR1 and CDR2: MNHEY and SVGAGI. Between the trimmed V and J ends, which lost 2 bases and 6 bases, there was a span of 17 bases.

As for this clone: The sample holds other DNA sequences that translate to the same CDR3. The chain recombines TRBV5-1 with TRBJ1-6; TRBD1 is a possible D gene (6 bases). V gave up 0 bases and J gave up 7 bases, with 11 bases separating them. CDR1 is SGHRS and CDR2 is YFSETQ in the germline V gene. The CDR3 extends over 15 amino acids. Here the CDR3 reads CASSLGQGTNSPLHF. Here the CDR3 DNA reads TGCGCCAGCAGCTTGGGTCAGGGGACGAATTCACCCCTCCACTTT.

J is TRBJ2-3 and V is TRBV7-3; 14 positions match TRBD2. After removal of 5 bases from V and 3 bases from J, the junction contained 7 bases not matched to a gene. Germline V lookup: CDR1 SGHTA, CDR2 FQGTGA. This CDR3 spans 17 amino acids. The CDR3 DNA reads as TGTGCCAGCAGCCCATCAAGACTAGCGGGAGGGACAGATACGCAGTATTTT. It translates to CASSPSRLAGGTDTQYF.

The chain carries TRBV19 and TRBJ1-1; D remains ambiguous. The CDR3 totals 13 residues. Trimming removed 5 bases from V and 5 bases from J, with 12 bases in between. Germline loops: CDR1 LNHDA, CDR2 SQIVND (reference sequence). The CDR3 nucleotides are TGTGCCAGTAGTCTCAGTCGGGATACTGAAGCTTTCTTT. This translates into CASSLSRDTEAFF.

The CDR3 nucleotides are TGTGCCAGCAGCCTAGTATCCGGCGGGGAGCTGTTTTTT. This sequence encodes CASSLVSGGELFF. The chain links TRBV7-8 to TRBJ2-2; no definite D call. Germline V gene sequence: CDR1 SGHVS, CDR2 FQNEAQ. Trimming cost V 5 bases and J 7 bases, with 11 bases left between them. This CDR3 comprises 13 residues.

The gene calls are TRBV5-1 and TRBJ2-3; 10 bases line up with TRBD2. The ends lost 5 bases at V and 0 bases at J; junction bases unmatched: 3. This CDR3 has 15 residues. Germline assignment: CDR1 SGHRS and CDR2 YFSETQ. CDR3 protein: CASREAGGSTDTQYF. CDR3 nucleotides: TGCGCCAGCAGAGAAGCGGGAGGGAGCACAGATACGCAGTATTTT. The full variable domain, rest sourced from reference TRBV5-1 and TRBJ2-3, is KAGVTQTPRYLIKTRGQQVTLSCSPISGHRSVSWYQQTPGQGLQFLFEYFSETQRNKGNFPGRFSGRQFSNSRSEMNVSTLELGDSALYLCASREAGGSTDTQYFGPGTRLTVL.

The V and J genes are TRBV7-3 and TRBJ2-1, with D possibly TRBD2 on 6 matching bases. The CDR3 length is 13 residues. V lost 5 bases and J lost 15, with 20 bases in between. From germline, CDR1 is SGHTA and CDR2 FQGTGA. The chain's CDR3 is CASSPRKAGAPFF. CDR3 coding DNA: TGTGCCAGCAGCCCCCGTAAAGCGGGTGCTCCGTTCTTC.